Shown below are 10 T cell receptor beta chains from a single sample sequenced in a study of long-term antiretroviral therapy in people with HIV. Runs used v3.0 of the immunoSEQ assay and were done at survey level. Assay: immunoSEQ multiplex PCR; the TCRdb copy retains only in-frame clones and omits some. The repertoire includes around 35,000 clones, about 96% of them detected once, and just under 3% sits in the top ten. Sequencing was performed on unsorted PBMCs, taken 6.9 years after starting antiretroviral therapy. Source of these receptors: a man aged 30 to 45 with HIV.

This rearrangement joins TRBV27 to TRBJ2-3; 9 positions agree with TRBD1. This CDR3 contains 17 residues. J was trimmed by 2 bases and V by 3 bases; bases with no gene match: 9. The germline V gene encodes CDR1 MNHEY and CDR2 SMNVEV (reference sequence). CDR3 coding DNA: TGTGCCAGCAGTTTGGAAGGACAGGGGTCCCCCACAGATACGCAGTATTTT. Translated, it gives CASSLEGQGSPTDTQYF.

The V and J genes are TRBV7-3 and TRBJ2-2; D call uncertain. Germline V gives CDR1 SGHTA, CDR2 FQGTGA. This CDR3 has 12 residues. Trimming cost V 6 bases and J 3 bases, with 5 bases left between them. The CDR3 here is CASSSDTGELFF. CDR3 DNA: TGTGCCAGCAGTTCTGACACCGGGGAGCTGTTTTTT.

This sequence joins TRBV27 and TRBJ2-6; 8 nucleotides line up with TRBD1. V was clipped by 3 bases and J by 3 bases; unmatched bases: 10. This CDR3 has 18 amino acids. Germline CDR1 MNHEY, CDR2 SMNVEV (reference sequence). The DNA for the CDR3 is TGTGCCAGCAGTTTTTGGCAGGGGGCGCAAGGTGGGGCCAACGTCCTGACTTTC. It is translated as CASSFWQGAQGGANVLTF.

This chain connects TRBV9 to TRBJ2-5, with D unclear. The ends were cut back, 5 bases at V and 3 bases at J, with 11 bases in the middle. Germline V lookup: CDR1 SGDLS, CDR2 YYNGEE. This CDR3 region has 13 residues. Here the CDR3 DNA reads TGTGCCAGCAGACCAGAGCATAAAGAGACCCAGTACTTC. Its protein product is CASRPEHKETQYF.

The chain couples TRBV30 to TRBJ1-4; no clear D. Looked up from germline, CDR1 is GTSNPN and CDR2 is SVGIG (reference sequence). The CDR3 contains 13 residues. The V gene lost 4 bases and the J gene lost 3 bases, with 9 bases spanning the gap. This chain's CDR3 is CAWTPGANEKLFF. The CDR3 region has the DNA TGTGCCTGGACCCCGGGAGCTAATGAAAAACTGTTTTTT.

The rearrangement links TRBV19 to TRBJ1-6, with no clear D. The germline gives CDR1 LNHDA, CDR2 SQIVND (reference sequence). The V end was cut by 10 bases, the J end by 7 bases, with 20 bases between. This CDR3 comprises 15 residues. CDR3 nucleotides: TGTGCCACCCGCCCTGAGGGTAGGGTCAATTCACCCCTCCACTTT. It specifies CATRPEGRVNSPLHF.

This chain joins TRBV7-9 and TRBJ2-3; D uncertain. The CDR3 contains 13 residues. V lost 4 bases and J lost 0, with 5 bases in between. Germline V gives CDR1 SEHNR, CDR2 FQNEAQ (reference sequence). The CDR3 here is CASSSPSTDTQYF. For the CDR3, the DNA is TGTGCCAGCAGCTCACCTAGCACAGATACGCAGTATTTT.

The V gene is TRBV5-1, the J gene TRBJ2-1, with no clear D. The germline gives CDR1 SGHRS, CDR2 YFSETQ. The CDR3 covers 14 residues. V lost 7 bases and J 6 bases, leaving 17 bases between the germline ends. For the CDR3, the DNA is TGCGCCAGCGGGATAGCTTGGGATTCCAATGAGCAGTTCTTC. Its protein product is CASGIAWDSNEQFF.

This rearrangement joins TRBV6-5 to TRBJ2-3, with TRBD2 identical over 9 bases. Trimming removed 5 bases from V and 5 bases from J; junction bases left unmatched: 8. Per the germline V gene, CDR1 is MNHEY and CDR2 is SVGAGI. CDR3 length: 15 amino acids. DNA for the CDR3: TGTGCCAGCAGTGGGCTCGCGGGGGGGGGAGATACGCAGTATTTT. It is translated as CASSGLAGGGDTQYF.

The chain joins TRBV7-8 to TRBJ2-3, with TRBD1 matching 9 bases. The length of the CDR3 is 16 residues. From germline, CDR1 is SGHVS and CDR2 FQNEAQ. J was trimmed by 2 bases and V by 5 bases; bases with no gene match: 8. CDR3 DNA sequence: TGTGCCAGCAGCATGGGACAGGGAGCGCCCACAGATACGCAGTATTTT. It is translated as CASSMGQGAPTDTQYF.